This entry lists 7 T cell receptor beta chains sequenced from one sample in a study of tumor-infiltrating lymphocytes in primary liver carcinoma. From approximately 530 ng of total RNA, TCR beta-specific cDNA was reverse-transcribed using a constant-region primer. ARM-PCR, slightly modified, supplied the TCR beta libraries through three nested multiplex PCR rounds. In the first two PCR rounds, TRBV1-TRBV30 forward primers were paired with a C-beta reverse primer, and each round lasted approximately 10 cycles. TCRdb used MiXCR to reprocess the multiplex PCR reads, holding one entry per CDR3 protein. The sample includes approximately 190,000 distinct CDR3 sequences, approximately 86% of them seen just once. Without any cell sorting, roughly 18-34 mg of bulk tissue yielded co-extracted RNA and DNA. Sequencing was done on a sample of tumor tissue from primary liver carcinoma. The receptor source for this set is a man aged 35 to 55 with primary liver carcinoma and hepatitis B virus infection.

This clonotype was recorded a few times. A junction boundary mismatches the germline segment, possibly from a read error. CDR3 nucleotides: TGCGCCAGTAGCCGAGAGGGCAACTATGGCTACACCTTC. This sequence encodes CASSREGNYGYTF. V usage is TRBV4-3 and J usage is TRBJ1-2; D unclear. Germline CDR1 reads LGHNA; CDR2 reads YSLEER. CDR3 length: 13 amino acids.

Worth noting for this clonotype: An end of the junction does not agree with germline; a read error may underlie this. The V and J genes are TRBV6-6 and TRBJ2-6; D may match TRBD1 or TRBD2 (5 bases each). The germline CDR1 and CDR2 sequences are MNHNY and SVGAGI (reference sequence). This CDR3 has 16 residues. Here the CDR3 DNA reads TGTGCCAGTAGTTATCCCTCAGGGTCTGGGACCAACATCCTGACTTTC. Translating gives CASSYPSGSGTNILTF.

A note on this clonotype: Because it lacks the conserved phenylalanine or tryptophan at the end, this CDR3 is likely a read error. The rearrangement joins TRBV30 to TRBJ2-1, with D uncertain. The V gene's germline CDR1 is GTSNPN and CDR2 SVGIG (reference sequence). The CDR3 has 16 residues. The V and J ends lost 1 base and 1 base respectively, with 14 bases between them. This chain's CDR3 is CAWSGSTAKSYNEQFL. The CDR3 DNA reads TGTGCCTGGAGTGGCTCGACTGCCAAGTCCTACAATGAGCAGTTCTTA.

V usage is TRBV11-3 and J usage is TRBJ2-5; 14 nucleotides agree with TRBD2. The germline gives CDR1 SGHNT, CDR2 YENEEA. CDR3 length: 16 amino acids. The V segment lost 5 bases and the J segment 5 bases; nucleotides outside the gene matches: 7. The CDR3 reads CASSAGTSGSVETQYF. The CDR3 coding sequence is TGTGCCAGCAGCGCAGGGACTAGCGGGAGCGTGGAGACCCAGTACTTC. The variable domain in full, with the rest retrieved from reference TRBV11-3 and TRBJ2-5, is EAGVVQSPRYKIIEKKQPVAFWCNPISGHNTLYWYLQNLGQGPELLIRYENEEAVDDSQLPKDRFSAERLKGVDSTLKIQPAELGDSAVYLCASSAGTSGSVETQYFGPGTRLLVL.

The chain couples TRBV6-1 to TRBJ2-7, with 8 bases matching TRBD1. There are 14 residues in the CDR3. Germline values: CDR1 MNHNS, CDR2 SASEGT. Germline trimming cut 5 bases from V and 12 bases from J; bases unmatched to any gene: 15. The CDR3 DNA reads TGTGCCAGCAGTACCGGGACAGGACCCTACGAACCGTACTTC. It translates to CASSTGTGPYEPYF.

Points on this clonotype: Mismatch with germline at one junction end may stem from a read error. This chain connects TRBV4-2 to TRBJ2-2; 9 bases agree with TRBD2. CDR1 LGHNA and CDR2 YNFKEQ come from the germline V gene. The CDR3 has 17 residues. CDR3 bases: TGTGCCAGCAGACAAGAAGGAGCGGGAGGTCTCACGGGGGAGCTGTTTTTT. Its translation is CASRQEGAGGLTGELFF.

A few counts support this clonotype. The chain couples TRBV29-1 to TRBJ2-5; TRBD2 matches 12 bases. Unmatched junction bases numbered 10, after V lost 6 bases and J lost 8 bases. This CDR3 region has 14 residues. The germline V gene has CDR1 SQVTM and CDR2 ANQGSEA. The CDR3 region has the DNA TGCAGCGTCAAGGGTCTAGCGGGGGGGCATACCCAGTACTTC. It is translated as CSVKGLAGGHTQYF.